This TCR beta chain was retrieved from a study of identical twins. In every case, the donor was a healthy Caucasian. The CDR3 totals 12 residues. Germline CDR1 and CDR2: SQVTM and ANQGSEA. The V end was cut by 7 bases, the J end by 5 bases, with 14 bases between. A single record per CDR3 protein comes from TCRdb applying MiXCR to the 5' RACE reads. Among 690,000 or so distinct CDR3 sequences, roughly 8% were seen once, and the ten largest hold around 0.95%. The table lists this clonotype with a few counts. Its antigen is not known. Study-level findings and limits: Cord blood's abundant beta clonotypes had fewer insertions, unlike memory repertoires. Rather than following the same donors, the conclusions depended on cross-sectional statistical analysis. Analyses based on zero insertions could be partly confounded by invariant MAIT and iNKT cells.

This sample also appeared in a second study, on yellow fever vaccine responses in identical twins.

The material sequenced was PBMCs. The chain employs TRBV29-1 and TRBJ2-5; D unresolved. The origin of this receptor is a woman between 18 and 29 years old in good health. For the CDR3, the DNA is TGCAGCGGATCGCATGAGGCGGAGACCCAGTACTTC. It yields the protein CSGSHEAETQYF.